The 19 T cell receptor beta chains presented below share a single source sample, sequenced in a study of blood T cell repertoires in COVID-19 (dated by TCRdb to the early 2020s). Library preparation was by the immunoSEQ multiplex PCR assay. This is the immuneACCESS table as TCRdb keeps it, with only in-frame sequences that have V and J called. A part of the clones is gone; compared with another copy, unresolved V genes explain less than half, and the rest is unexplained. The sample profile shows roughly 290,000 clones; roughly 90% of them were found once. Of the sample, more than 0.75% is held by the ten largest clones. The sequenced sample was peripheral blood. The source of these receptors is a man aged 25 to 40 with acute or convalescent COVID-19.

The chain employs TRBV2 and TRBJ1-2, with 7 bases matching TRBD1. The CDR3 loop spans 11 amino acids. CDR1 is SNHLY and CDR2 is FYNNEI in the germline V gene. J was trimmed by 8 bases and V by 4 bases; bases with no gene match: 1. CDR3 sequence: CASSGQGGYTF. The CDR3 DNA reads as TGTGCCAGCAGTGGACAGGGCGGCTACACCTTC. The full variable domain, rest sourced from reference TRBV2 and TRBJ1-2, is EPEVTQTPSHQVTQMGQEVILRCVPISNHLYFYWYRQILGQKVEFLVSFYNNEISEKSEIFDDQFSVERPDGSNFTLKIRSTKLEDSAMYFCASSGQGGYTFGSGTRLTVV.

The chain uses TRBV6-5 and TRBJ2-7; D remains unclear. V was trimmed by 5 bases and J by 1 base, leaving 9 bases between them. This CDR3 has 13 amino acids. CDR1 is MNHEY, CDR2 SVGAGI, per germline. CDR3 loop: CASSTEPSYEQYF. CDR3 sequence (DNA): TGTGCCAGCAGTACTGAACCGTCCTACGAGCAGTACTTC.

V gene TRBV13 combines with J gene TRBJ1-5; D not certain. Trimming took off 5 bases at V and 6 bases at J, with 17 bases between the two ends. The CDR3 totals 15 residues. Germline CDR1 reads PRHDT; CDR2 reads FYEKMQ (reference sequence). Here the CDR3 reads CASSRHSEGSQPQHF. CDR3 in DNA: TGTGCCAGCAGCAGGCACTCGGAGGGAAGTCAGCCCCAGCATTTT.

V usage is TRBV5-1 and J usage is TRBJ2-3, with 7 bases matching TRBD2. This CDR3 has 18 residues. Trimming at V came to 1 base and at J to 0 bases, leaving 11 bases not matched to a gene. Germline V gene data show CDR1 as SGHRS and CDR2 as YFSETQ. Here the CDR3 reads CASSLSFWVGGSTDTQYF. The CDR3 DNA is TGCGCCAGCAGCTTGAGTTTCTGGGTGGGAGGGAGCACAGATACGCAGTATTTT.

The chain recombines TRBV5-1 with TRBJ1-1, with D possibly being TRBD1 (5 bases). There are 14 residues in the CDR3. Germline V gene lookup returns CDR1 SGHRS and CDR2 YFSETQ. Trimming pared 4 bases from V and 1 base from J, leaving 11 bases between. CDR3 sequence reads: CASSPNQGNTEAFF. Here the CDR3 DNA reads TGCGCCAGCAGCCCAAACCAGGGGAACACTGAAGCTTTCTTT.

The rearrangement links TRBV7-2 to TRBJ1-5; 9 bases line up with TRBD1. With V trimmed by 5 bases and J by 1 base, 6 bases remained unmatched. The CDR3 has 16 residues. Germline CDR1 and CDR2: SGHTA and FQGNSA. For the CDR3, the DNA is TGTGCCAGCAGCACGCCGGGACAGGGAAGCAATCAGCCCCAGCATTTT. Translating gives CASSTPGQGSNQPQHF. Full variable domain (missing parts from reference TRBV7-2 and TRBJ1-5): GAGVSQSPSNKVTEKGKDVELRCDPISGHTALYWYRQSLGQGLEFLIYFQGNSAPDKSGLPSDRFSAERTGGSVSTLTIQRTQQEDSAVYLCASSTPGQGSNQPQHFGDGTRLSIL.

This rearrangement joins TRBV6-5 to TRBJ2-2; a possible D gene is TRBD1 (6 bases). Trimming removed 4 bases at V and 3 bases at J, with 12 bases between. Per germline, CDR1 MNHEY and CDR2 SVGAGI. There are 15 residues in the CDR3. The CDR3 nucleotides are TGTGCCAGCAGTTTCAGGGGTTATGACACCGGGGAGCTGTTTTTT. Translating it yields CASSFRGYDTGELFF.

This clone has only a few counts. The rearrangement links TRBV5-1 to TRBJ1-3; D might be TRBD1 (5 bases). Trimming took 6 bases from V and 3 from J, leaving 19 bases between them. In germline, CDR1 is SGHRS, CDR2 YFSETQ. The CDR3 runs 16 residues. CDR3 loop: CASTKEKQVVGNTIYF. CDR3 bases: TGCGCCAGCACCAAAGAAAAACAGGTTGTTGGAAACACCATATATTTT. The whole variable domain, remainder taken from reference TRBV5-1 and TRBJ1-3, is KAGVTQTPRYLIKTRGQQVTLSCSPISGHRSVSWYQQTPGQGLQFLFEYFSETQRNKGNFPGRFSGRQFSNSRSEMNVSTLELGDSALYLCASTKEKQVVGNTIYFGEGSWLTVV.

For the CDR3, the DNA is TGCGCCAGCAGTATTCGACAGGGCACAGATACGCAGTATTTT. Its translation is CASSIRQGTDTQYF. The V gene is TRBV5-1, the J gene TRBJ2-3, with D perhaps TRBD1 (6 bases). The CDR3 is made up of 14 amino acids. Germline assignment: CDR1 SGHRS and CDR2 YFSETQ. The germline V and J ends were trimmed by 5 bases and 1 base, with 11 bases remaining between them.

The CDR3 loop is CASSPRGGVEKLFF. Written as DNA, the CDR3 is TGTGCCAGCAGTCCAAGGGGAGGGGTCGAAAAACTGTTTTTT. This chain connects TRBV6-6 to TRBJ1-4, with D possibly TRBD1 on 5 matching bases. This CDR3 region has 14 residues. Germline V lookup: CDR1 MNHNY, CDR2 SVGAGI (reference sequence). V was clipped by 5 bases and J by 8 bases, with 15 bases between them.

The genes are TRBV2 and TRBJ2-5; possibly TRBD2 for D (6 bases). Trimming cost V 6 bases and J 7 bases, with 21 bases left between them. Germline CDR1 and CDR2: SNHLY and FYNNEI. This CDR3 contains 15 residues. CDR3 in DNA: TGTGCCAGCAGGGAACGGGACTCAGAATGGGGGACCCAGTACTTC. It yields the protein CASRERDSEWGTQYF.

The chain recombines TRBV9 with TRBJ2-2, with 9 bases lining up with TRBD1. Germline assignment: CDR1 SGDLS and CDR2 YYNGEE. Losses at the gene ends were 3 bases for V and 4 bases for J; bases not matched to a gene: 7. The CDR3 has 16 amino acids. The CDR3 here is CASSARTGVGTGELFF. The CDR3 DNA sequence: TGTGCCAGCAGCGCGCGGACAGGGGTGGGCACCGGGGAGCTGTTTTTT.

The genes are TRBV19 and TRBJ2-5; weak D call: TRBD1 (6 bases). The ends were cut back, 4 bases at V and 0 bases at J, with 6 bases in the middle. CDR1 is LNHDA and CDR2 is SQIVND in the germline V gene (reference sequence). The length of the CDR3 is 13 residues. CDR3 residues: CASSRQDQETQYF. In DNA, the CDR3 is TGTGCCAGTAGTAGACAGGACCAAGAGACCCAGTACTTC.

This clone has just a few counts. V usage is TRBV10-2 and J usage is TRBJ1-2; D remains ambiguous. The V end was cut by 5 bases, the J end by 4 bases, with 8 bases between. Germline V CDR1 and CDR2: WSHSY, SAAADI. The length of the CDR3 is 12 residues. CDR3: CASSPPGYGYTF. The CDR3 DNA reads as TGCGCCAGCAGTCCCCCGGGCTATGGCTACACCTTC.

The V and J genes are TRBV3-1 (or the pseudogene TRBV3-2) and TRBJ1-2, with D unclear. Trimming left V 1 base short and J 2 bases short, with 8 bases between. The CDR3 is 14 residues long. The germline V gene encodes CDR1 LGHDT and CDR2 YNNKEL (reference sequence). CDR3 in amino acids: CASSQVPANYGYTF. The CDR3 region has the DNA TGTGCCAGCAGCCAAGTCCCAGCGAACTATGGCTACACCTTC.

This clone showed up just a few times. The chain has TRBV9 and TRBJ1-1; 11 bases are shared with TRBD1. The CDR3 contains 14 residues. Trimming at V came to 3 bases and at J to 6 bases, leaving 4 bases not matched to a gene. CDR1 and CDR2 (germline): SGDLS, YYNGEE. DNA of the CDR3: TGTGCCAGCAGCGGGGACAGGGGGGTATCTGAAGCTTTCTTT. Its translation is CASSGDRGVSEAFF.

V usage is TRBV19 and J usage is TRBJ2-7, with a possible D match to TRBD2 (5 bases). The V end lost 3 bases, the J end lost 3 bases, and 9 bases lay between the germline ends. Germline-derived CDR1 and CDR2 are LNHDA and SQIVND (reference sequence). This CDR3 region has 13 residues. CDR3 sequence reads: CASSMGAFYEQYF. CDR3 nucleotide sequence: TGTGCCAGTAGTATGGGAGCTTTCTACGAGCAGTACTTC.

The chain has TRBV4-1 and TRBJ1-5; TRBD1 might be the D (6 bases). V dropped 1 base and J dropped 4 bases, with 11 bases sitting between them. This CDR3 is 15 amino acids long. Germline V lookup: CDR1 MGHRA, CDR2 YSYEKL. The CDR3 region is CASSQVEDSNQPQHF. As DNA, the CDR3 is TGCGCCAGCAGCCAAGTTGAGGACAGTAATCAGCCCCAGCATTTT.

The chain is built from TRBV9 and TRBJ2-2; 10 bases fit TRBD2. The CDR3 spans 16 residues. Germline assignment: CDR1 SGDLS and CDR2 YYNGEE. V shed 0 bases, J shed 4 bases, and the junction held 3 bases outside the gene matches. The CDR3 DNA follows: TGTGCCAGCAGCGTAGCTCCTAGCGGGGGCACCGGGGAGCTGTTTTTT. It yields the protein CASSVAPSGGTGELFF.